Shown below are 27 T cell receptor beta chains from a single sample sequenced in a study of control samples from healthy donors and cancer patients (dated by TCRdb to 2020 to 2022). The library was made by the immunoSEQ multiplex PCR assay. TCRdb's version of the immuneACCESS table is confined to in-frame rearrangements and falls short of the full clone set. An unresolved V gene accounts for under half of the shortfall where checked; the remainder is of unknown origin. The sample contains around 110,000 clones, over 90% of them found a single time. Clones ranked in the top ten supply about 2.5% of the sample. Sequenced sample: blood. These receptors came from a young man in good health.

This clone was counted once. V is TRBV27 and J is TRBJ1-1, with 8 nucleotides matching TRBD1. The CDR3 extends over 15 amino acids. Germline V gene data show CDR1 as MNHEY and CDR2 as SMNVEV (reference sequence). Trimming at V came to 7 bases and at J to 1 base, leaving 8 bases not matched to a gene. In nucleotides, the CDR3 is TGTGCCAGCAACCGCAGGGGGCTAGAGAACACTGAAGCTTTCTTT. Its translation is CASNRRGLENTEAFF.

The chain combines TRBV19 with TRBJ2-2; D tentatively fits TRBD1 or TRBD2 (5 bases each). The germline V and J ends were trimmed by 7 bases and 3 bases, with 12 bases remaining between them. CDR1 is LNHDA and CDR2 is SQIVND in the germline V gene (reference sequence). The CDR3 contains 14 residues. The CDR3 is CASIRGSYTGELFF. The CDR3 region has the DNA TGTGCCAGTATTCGGGGCAGCTACACCGGGGAGCTGTTTTTT.

The chain links TRBV9 to TRBJ2-6, with a possible D match to TRBD1 (6 bases). Looked up from germline, CDR1 is SGDLS and CDR2 is YYNGEE. The CDR3 runs to 17 residues. V was trimmed by 5 bases and J by 0 bases, leaving 15 bases between them. This CDR3 reads CASRGADGISGANVLTF. The CDR3 nucleotides read TGTGCCAGCAGGGGGGCGGACGGGATCTCTGGGGCCAACGTCCTGACTTTC. Full variable domain (outside the CDR3, taken from reference TRBV9 and TRBJ2-6): DSGVTQTPKHLITATGQRVTLRCSPRSGDLSVYWYQQSLDQGLQFLIQYYNGEERAKGNILERFSAQQFPDLHSELNLSSLELGDSALYFCASRGADGISGANVLTFGAGSRLTVL.

This rearrangement joins TRBV10-2 to TRBJ2-3; D unresolved. V dropped 0 bases and J dropped 4 bases, with 11 bases sitting between them. This CDR3 is built from 15 residues. CDR1 and CDR2 from the germline V gene are WSHSY and SAAADI. CDR3 region: CASSESVKWADTQYF. The CDR3 DNA reads as TGCGCCAGCAGTGAGTCGGTGAAGTGGGCAGATACGCAGTATTTT.

The gene calls are TRBV5-1 and TRBJ1-1; possible D gene TRBD1, 6 bases. The CDR3 has 14 amino acids. CDR1 SGHRS and CDR2 YFSETQ come from the germline V gene. The V end lost 4 bases, the J end lost 5 bases, and 15 bases lay between the germline ends. The CDR3 DNA reads TGCGCCAGCAGCCCATTAGAGGGGGATACTGAAGCTTTCTTT. Protein sequence: CASSPLEGDTEAFF.

The chain joins TRBV7-9 to TRBJ1-1, with 7 bases lining up with TRBD1. CDR1 is SEHNR, CDR2 FQNEAQ, per germline (reference sequence). There are 15 residues in the CDR3. J was trimmed by 3 bases and V by 5 bases; bases with no gene match: 9. The CDR3 sequence: CASSGKGGADTEAFF. CDR3 DNA sequence: TGTGCCAGCAGCGGCAAAGGGGGCGCAGACACTGAAGCTTTCTTT.

The rearrangement joins TRBV2 to TRBJ1-1; 7 bases are shared with TRBD1. Per the germline V gene, CDR1 is SNHLY and CDR2 is FYNNEI. The CDR3 spans 13 residues. J was trimmed by 6 bases and V by 6 bases; bases with no gene match: 7. The CDR3 loop reads CASSDRVTAEAFF. DNA for the CDR3: TGTGCCAGCAGCGACAGGGTAACGGCTGAAGCTTTCTTT.

V and J are TRBV28 and TRBJ1-5; 8 bases agree with TRBD1. Germline V gene lookup returns CDR1 MDHEN and CDR2 SYDVKM. This CDR3 region has 14 residues. V was clipped by 4 bases and J by 6 bases; unmatched bases: 5. The CDR3 protein is CASSSGQGSQPQHF. CDR3 nucleotide sequence: TGTGCCAGCAGTTCCGGACAGGGTAGTCAGCCCCAGCATTTT.

This chain uses TRBV5-6 with TRBJ1-2; no firm D call. Germline loops: CDR1 SGHDT, CDR2 YYEEEE. The CDR3 totals 14 residues. The germline V and J ends were trimmed by 4 bases and 4 bases, with 14 bases remaining between them. CDR3 in amino acids: CASSPGEGGYGYTF. DNA for the CDR3: TGTGCCAGCAGCCCCGGAGAGGGAGGCTATGGCTACACCTTC.

This clone was seen only once. The sample carries other DNA sequences with the same CDR3. J is TRBJ1-1 and V is TRBV7-8; D not certain. The length of the CDR3 is 14 residues. CDR1 SGHVS and CDR2 FQNEAQ come from the germline V gene. Trimming took 1 base from V and 1 from J, leaving 7 bases between them. CDR3 bases: TGTGCCAGCAGCTTAGTGGCAGGGAACACTGAAGCTTTCTTT. Its protein is CASSLVAGNTEAFF.

In its sample, this clone was seen a few times. Other DNA sequences in the sample encode the same CDR3. This chain joins TRBV5-1 and TRBJ2-1; D may match TRBD1 or TRBD2 (6 bases each). Trimming removed 2 bases at V and 8 bases at J, with 11 bases between. There are 13 residues in the CDR3. Germline-derived CDR1 and CDR2 are SGHRS and YFSETQ. In nucleotides, the CDR3 is TGCGCCAGCAGCTTAGACAGGAGGGATGAGCAGTTCTTC. This gives the protein CASSLDRRDEQFF.

The gene calls are TRBV2 and TRBJ2-1; the D gene is possibly TRBD1 (5 bases). Trimming shortened V by 4 bases and J by 9 bases, and 13 bases separated the two germline ends. This CDR3 spans 13 amino acids. CDR1 is SNHLY, CDR2 FYNNEI, per germline. This chain's CDR3 is CASSGGTLSEQFF. The CDR3, as DNA: TGTGCCAGCAGTGGGGGCACTTTGAGTGAGCAGTTCTTC.

The V call is TRBV5-4, the J call TRBJ1-1; the D is unclear. The V end lost 2 bases, the J end lost 8 bases, and 7 bases lay between the germline ends. CDR3 length: 11 amino acids. CDR1 and CDR2 from the germline V gene are SGHNT and YYREEE (reference sequence). The CDR3 loop is CASSLRTEAFF. For the CDR3, the DNA is TGTGCCAGCAGCTTACGGACCGAAGCTTTCTTT.

This sequence joins TRBV13 and TRBJ2-7, with TRBD1 matching 9 bases. Germline V gene lookup returns CDR1 PRHDT and CDR2 FYEKMQ (reference sequence). V trimming: 3 bases; J trimming: 4 bases; junction bases outside the gene matches: 4. This CDR3 is built from 14 residues. CDR3 residues: CASSFEGTGYEQYF. Written as DNA, the CDR3 is TGTGCCAGCAGCTTCGAAGGGACAGGGTACGAGCAGTACTTC.

The chain is built from TRBV21-1 and TRBJ2-7; the table's TRBD1 call for D was not verified on the DNA. TRBV21-1 is a known pseudogene. This CDR3 comprises 15 residues. This CDR3 is CANPPRRGRTYEQYF. CDR3 coding DNA: TGTGCCAACCCCCCCCGAAGGGGGAGAACCTACGAGCAGTACTTC.

The V call is TRBV30, the J call TRBJ1-1; TRBD1 agrees at 7 bases. CDR1 and CDR2 (germline): GTSNPN, SVGIG (reference sequence). Trimming at V came to 0 bases and at J to 4 bases, leaving 11 bases not matched to a gene. There are 16 residues in the CDR3. For the CDR3, the DNA is TGTGCCTGGAGTGTAAGGAGGGGGCGAGGAGGCACTGAAGCTTTCTTT. It codes for CAWSVRRGRGGTEAFF.

This chain uses TRBV28 with TRBJ2-3; a possible D gene is TRBD2 (5 bases). Trimming removed 1 base at V and 4 bases at J, with 12 bases between. The CDR3 covers 15 residues. Looked up from germline, CDR1 is MDHEN and CDR2 is SYDVKM. Written as DNA, the CDR3 is TGTGCCAGCAGTTTATTCGGGGAAGGCTCAGATACGCAGTATTTT. Residues: CASSLFGEGSDTQYF.

This clone was counted once. CDR3 in DNA: TGCAGCGTTCGAGCCGAGGCGGGCTACACCTTC. As protein: CSVRAEAGYTF. The chain links TRBV29-1 to TRBJ1-2, with D unresolved. V lost 5 bases and J lost 8, with 12 bases in between. Germline V gives CDR1 SQVTM, CDR2 ANQGSEA. The CDR3 consists of 11 residues.

The rearrangement joins TRBV5-1 to TRBJ2-3, with D possibly matching TRBD2 (7 bases). The CDR3 is 16 amino acids. V was cut by 3 bases and J by 2 bases, with 16 bases left in between. Germline V gene data show CDR1 as SGHRS and CDR2 as YFSETQ. The CDR3 loop is CASSSLRGGDTDTQYF. CDR3 coding DNA: TGCGCCAGCAGCTCCCTCCGAGGGGGGGACACAGATACGCAGTATTTT.

The gene calls are TRBV21-1 and TRBJ2-2. TRBV21-1 is a pseudogene segment. The CDR3 has 17 residues. The CDR3 region is CASPRGSGLSNTGELFF. The CDR3 DNA sequence: TGTGCCAGCCCCCGAGGGTCAGGGCTTTCAAACACCGGGGAGCTGTTTTTT.

The CDR3 sequence is CASSIIGRTGNTIYF. CDR3 bases: TGTGCCAGTAGTATAATCGGACGGACTGGAAACACCATATATTTT. V usage is TRBV19 and J usage is TRBJ1-3, with D unresolved. Germline loops: CDR1 LNHDA, CDR2 SQIVND (reference sequence). This CDR3 contains 15 residues. V lost 2 bases and J lost 2, with 10 bases in between.

This chain's CDR3 is CAWTREKGTEAFF. The CDR3 DNA sequence: TGTGCCTGGACTCGAGAGAAAGGGACTGAAGCTTTCTTT. The chain has TRBV30 and TRBJ1-1; D gene unclear. This CDR3 spans 13 amino acids. Germline CDR1 reads GTSNPN; CDR2 reads SVGIG (reference sequence). V was pared by 4 bases and J by 5 bases, with 14 bases between.

In this sample, this clone turned up once. This chain joins TRBV5-4 and TRBJ1-4; the D gene is possibly TRBD1 (5 bases). Germline CDR1 and CDR2: SGHNT and YYREEE (reference sequence). This CDR3 region has 14 residues. Trimming left V 2 bases short and J 2 bases short, with 7 bases between. CDR3 sequence: CASSLQATNEKLFF. In DNA form, the CDR3 reads TGTGCCAGCAGCTTACAGGCCACTAATGAAAAACTGTTTTTT.

This clone has just one count. This chain joins TRBV7-2 and TRBJ2-1; D is perhaps TRBD1 (5 bases). V was cut by 5 bases and J by 7 bases, with 12 bases left in between. The CDR3 extends over 13 amino acids. Germline CDR1 is SGHTA and CDR2 is FQGNSA. CDR3 sequence reads: CASSARTQNEQFF. The CDR3 nucleotides read TGTGCCAGCAGCGCCCGGACACAGAATGAGCAGTTCTTC.

In nucleotides, the CDR3 is TGTGCCAGCAGCCCCTCCCCGGGGTACGGAAACACCATATATTTT. This encodes CASSPSPGYGNTIYF. V usage is TRBV7-9 and J usage is TRBJ1-3, with D uncertain. This CDR3 is 15 amino acids long. Trimming cost V 5 bases and J 4 bases, with 15 bases left between them. Germline CDR1 SEHNR, CDR2 FQNEAQ (reference sequence). The entire variable domain, with the rest obtained from reference TRBV7-9 and TRBJ1-3, is as follows: DTGVSQNPRHKITKRGQNVTFRCDPISEHNRLYWYRQTLGQGPEFLTYFQNEAQLEKSRLLSDRFSAERPKGSFSTLEIQRTEQGDSAMYLCASSPSPGYGNTIYFGEGSWLTVV.

V is TRBV21-1 and J is TRBJ1-2; the table's D call of TRBD1 was not tested on the DNA. TRBV21-1 is reported as a pseudogene. This CDR3 contains 16 residues. CDR3 sequence (DNA): TGTGCCAGCAGCAAGGGACAGCCACCTCCTAACTATGGCTACACCTTC. It translates to CASSKGQPPPNYGYTF.

The V call is TRBV7-6, the J call TRBJ2-5, with 7 bases aligning to TRBD2. V was clipped by 0 bases and J by 5 bases; unmatched bases: 3. This CDR3 spans 14 amino acids. Germline V gene data show CDR1 as SGHVS and CDR2 as FNYEAQ. The CDR3 bases are TGTGCCAGCAGCTTAGCGGGAGGGGTTGAGACCCAGTACTTC. Protein product: CASSLAGGVETQYF.